This TCR beta chain was sequenced in a study of T cell responses to AZD1222 COVID-19 vaccine. Whole-study findings and limits: Spike-specific TCR breadth and depth both grew after two AZD1222 doses. Most donors were white British, females outnumbered males, and clonal diversity was possibly underestimated. Of spike-specific TCRs, nearly half reportedly target regions left unmutated in variants. Only a handful of AZD1222 recipients, several in all, had baseline seropositivity.

Repertoires were generated with immunoSEQ multiplex PCR, while TCRdb's copy carries only in-frame clones and drops some. Of about 86,000 clones listed, about 90% were seen once; the top ten hold 6.9%. Germline V gives CDR1 SSHAT, CDR2 FNYEAQ (reference sequence). CDR3 size: 15 residues. In the case of this clone: The antigen remains unidentified. A read error may account for a junction end that differs from germline.

The chain employs TRBV7-7 and TRBJ2-1, with a weak D call TRBD2 (6 bases). The sequence derives from an adult who received the AZD1222 COVID-19 vaccine. The sequencing used peripheral blood, collected 28 days after the second AZD1222 dose. The CDR3 sequence: CASSPAGRAYNEQFF. The CDR3 DNA reads TGTGCTAGCAGCCCCGCGGGGCGGGCCTACAATGAGCAGTTCTTC.